This TCR beta chain is drawn from a study of human T cells and chemical hapten exposure. Study-wide context: An area of 2 cm by 1.5 to 2.5 cm on upper inner arm skin received 2% DPC for sensitization. Epicutaneous patch tests delivered 0.01% DPC to the upper back, with evaluation at 6 days.

TCRdb used MiXCR to reprocess the RACE reads, holding one entry per CDR3 protein. The data show about 120,000 distinct CDR3 sequences, with about an eighth seen just once and about 0.85% held by the top ten. Sample time point: patch test 1, 2 weeks after DPC sensitization. Regarding treatment: therapeutic diphenylcyclopropenone sensitization with weekly scalp DPC. V was pared by 4 bases and J by 3 bases, with 13 bases between. There are 13 residues in the CDR3. The germline CDR1 and CDR2 sequences are DFQATT and SNEGSKA (reference sequence). V is TRBV20-1 and J is TRBJ2-7; maybe TRBD1 (5 bases). The clonotype was recovered from a man in his late teens or twenties with alopecia areata. Some clones in this sample may be carry-over from other donors' samples. The input for sequencing was whole blood, taken in connection with sensitization to the hapten diphenylcyclopropenone (DPC). For the CDR3, the DNA is TGCAGTGCTAATGACAGTCCCTACTACGAGCAGTACTTC. The encoded protein is CSANDSPYYEQYF.